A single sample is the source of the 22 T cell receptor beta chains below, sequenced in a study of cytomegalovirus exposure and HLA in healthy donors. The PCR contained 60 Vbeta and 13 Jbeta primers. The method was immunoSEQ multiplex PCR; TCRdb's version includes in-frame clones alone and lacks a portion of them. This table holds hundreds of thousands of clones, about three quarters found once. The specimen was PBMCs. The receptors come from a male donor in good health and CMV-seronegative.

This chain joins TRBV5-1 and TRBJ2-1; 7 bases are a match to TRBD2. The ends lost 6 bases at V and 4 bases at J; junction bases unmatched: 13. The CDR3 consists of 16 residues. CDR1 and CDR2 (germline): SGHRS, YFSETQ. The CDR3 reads CASTSGRGSIYNEQFF. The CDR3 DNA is TGCGCCAGCACCTCGGGGAGGGGTTCCATTTACAATGAGCAGTTCTTC.

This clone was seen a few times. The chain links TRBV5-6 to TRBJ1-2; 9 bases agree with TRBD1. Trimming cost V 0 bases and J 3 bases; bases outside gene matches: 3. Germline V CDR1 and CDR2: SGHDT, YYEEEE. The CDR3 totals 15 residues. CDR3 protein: CASSLGDRVYYGYTF. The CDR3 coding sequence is TGTGCCAGCAGCTTGGGGGACAGGGTTTACTATGGCTACACCTTC.

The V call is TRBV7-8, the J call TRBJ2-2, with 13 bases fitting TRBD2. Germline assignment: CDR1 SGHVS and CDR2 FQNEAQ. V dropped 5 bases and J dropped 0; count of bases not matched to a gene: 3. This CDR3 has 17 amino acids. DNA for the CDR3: TGTGCCAGCAGCAAGACTAGCGGGGGGTCGAACACCGGGGAGCTGTTTTTT. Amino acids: CASSKTSGGSNTGELFF. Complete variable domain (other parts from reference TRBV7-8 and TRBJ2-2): GAGVSQSPRYKVAKRGQDVALRCDPISGHVSLFWYQQALGQGPEFLTYFQNEAQLDKSGLPSDRFFAERPEGSVSTLKIQRTQQEDSAVYLCASSKTSGGSNTGELFFGEGSRLTVL.

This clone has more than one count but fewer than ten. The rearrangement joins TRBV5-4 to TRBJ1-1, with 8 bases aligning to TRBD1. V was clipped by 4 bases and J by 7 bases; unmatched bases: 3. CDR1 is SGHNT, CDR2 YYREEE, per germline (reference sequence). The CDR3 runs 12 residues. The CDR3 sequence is CASSLDRGEAFF. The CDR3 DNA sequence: TGTGCCAGCAGCCTAGACAGGGGTGAAGCTTTCTTT. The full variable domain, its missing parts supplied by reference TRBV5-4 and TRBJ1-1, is ETGVTQSPTHLIKTRGQQVTLRCSSQSGHNTVSWYQQALGQGPQFIFQYYREEENGRGNFPPRFSGLQFPNYSSELNVNALELDDSALYLCASSLDRGEAFFGQGTRLTVV.

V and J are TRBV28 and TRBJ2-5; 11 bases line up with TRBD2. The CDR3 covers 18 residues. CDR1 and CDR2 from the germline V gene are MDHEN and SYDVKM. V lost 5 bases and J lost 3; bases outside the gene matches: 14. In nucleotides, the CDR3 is TGTGCCAGCAGTCGCTTTCTTTTACTAGCGGGAGACAAAGAGACCCAGTACTTC. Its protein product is CASSRFLLLAGDKETQYF.

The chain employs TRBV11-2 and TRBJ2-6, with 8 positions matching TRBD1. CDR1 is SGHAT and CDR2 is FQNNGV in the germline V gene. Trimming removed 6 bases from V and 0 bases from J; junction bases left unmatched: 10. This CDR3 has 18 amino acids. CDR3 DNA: TGTGCCAGCAGTGGGGGACAGGCTTACTCCTCTGGGGCCAACGTCCTGACTTTC. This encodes CASSGGQAYSSGANVLTF.

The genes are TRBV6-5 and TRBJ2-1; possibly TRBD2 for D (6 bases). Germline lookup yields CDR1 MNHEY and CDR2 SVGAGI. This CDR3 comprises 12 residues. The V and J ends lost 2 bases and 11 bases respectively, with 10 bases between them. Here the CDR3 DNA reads TGTGCCAGCAGTTACGGGGGGAATAAGCAGTTCTTC. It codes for CASSYGGNKQFF.

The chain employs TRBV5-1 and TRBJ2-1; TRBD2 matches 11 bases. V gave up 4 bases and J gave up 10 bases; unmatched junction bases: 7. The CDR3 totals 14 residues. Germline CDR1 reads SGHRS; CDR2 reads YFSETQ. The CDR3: CASSGTSGSREQFF. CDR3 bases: TGCGCCAGCAGCGGAACTAGCGGGAGTCGGGAGCAGTTCTTC.

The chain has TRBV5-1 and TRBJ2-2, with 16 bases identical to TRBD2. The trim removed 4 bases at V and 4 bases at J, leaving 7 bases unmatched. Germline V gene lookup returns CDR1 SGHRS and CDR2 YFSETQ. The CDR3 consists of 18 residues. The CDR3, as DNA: TGCGCCAGCAGCCCGGGACTAGCGGGAGGGCCGATCACCGGGGAGCTGTTTTTT. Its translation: CASSPGLAGGPITGELFF.

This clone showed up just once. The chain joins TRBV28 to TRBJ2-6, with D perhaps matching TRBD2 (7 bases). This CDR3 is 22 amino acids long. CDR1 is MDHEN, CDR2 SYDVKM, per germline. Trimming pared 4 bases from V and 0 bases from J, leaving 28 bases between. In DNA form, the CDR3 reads TGTGCCAGCAGTTCCGTTTGGGGGGGGCATATCCGCGCCCGCTCTGGGGCCAACGTCCTGACTTTC. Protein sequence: CASSSVWGGHIRARSGANVLTF.

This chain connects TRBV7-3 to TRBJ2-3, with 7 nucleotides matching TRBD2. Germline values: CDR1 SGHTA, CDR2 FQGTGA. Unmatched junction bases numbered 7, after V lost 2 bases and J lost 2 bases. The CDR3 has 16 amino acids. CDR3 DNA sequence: TGTGCCAGCAGCTTAGACCCCGGGACTAACACAGATACGCAGTATTTT. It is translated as CASSLDPGTNTDTQYF.

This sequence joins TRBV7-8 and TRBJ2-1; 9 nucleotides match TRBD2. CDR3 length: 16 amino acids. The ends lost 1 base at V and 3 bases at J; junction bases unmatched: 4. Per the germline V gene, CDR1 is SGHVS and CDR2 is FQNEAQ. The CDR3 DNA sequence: TGTGCCAGCAGCTTAGGCGTGCGGGGGGGCTACAATGAGCAGTTCTTC. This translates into CASSLGVRGGYNEQFF.

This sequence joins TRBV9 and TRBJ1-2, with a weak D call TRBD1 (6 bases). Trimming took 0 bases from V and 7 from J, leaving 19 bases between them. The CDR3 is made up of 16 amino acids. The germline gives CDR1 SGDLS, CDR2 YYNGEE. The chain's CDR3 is CASSVVQGMGEIGYTF. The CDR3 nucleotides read TGTGCCAGCAGCGTAGTACAGGGAATGGGGGAAATTGGCTACACCTTC.

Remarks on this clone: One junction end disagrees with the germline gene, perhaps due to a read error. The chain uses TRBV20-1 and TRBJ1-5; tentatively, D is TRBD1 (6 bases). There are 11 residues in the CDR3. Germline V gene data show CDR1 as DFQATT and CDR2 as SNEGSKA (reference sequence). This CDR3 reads CSARDNRQEPF. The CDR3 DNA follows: TGCAGTGCTAGGGACAACCGACAGGAACCTTTT.

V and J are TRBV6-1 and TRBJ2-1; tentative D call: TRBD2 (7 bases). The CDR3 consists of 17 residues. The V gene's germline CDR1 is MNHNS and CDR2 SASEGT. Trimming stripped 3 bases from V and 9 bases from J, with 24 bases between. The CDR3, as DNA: TGTGCCAGCAGTGACCGAAACAGGGCGACTAGGGAGGGTGAGCAGTTCTTC. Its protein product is CASSDRNRATREGEQFF.

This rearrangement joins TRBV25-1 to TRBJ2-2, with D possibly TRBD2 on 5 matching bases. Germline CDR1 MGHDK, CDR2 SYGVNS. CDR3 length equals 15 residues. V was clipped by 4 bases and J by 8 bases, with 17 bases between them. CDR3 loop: CASSASTSSRGELFF. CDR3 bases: TGTGCCAGCAGTGCCTCTACTAGTTCTCGTGGGGAGCTGTTTTTT.

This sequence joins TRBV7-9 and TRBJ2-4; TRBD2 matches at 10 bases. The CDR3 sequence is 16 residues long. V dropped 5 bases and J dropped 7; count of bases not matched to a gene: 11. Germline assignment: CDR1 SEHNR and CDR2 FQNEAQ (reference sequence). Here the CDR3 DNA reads TGTGCCAGCAGCCCCCCGCTAGCGGGAGCCCGGAACATTCAGTACTTC. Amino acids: CASSPPLAGARNIQYF.

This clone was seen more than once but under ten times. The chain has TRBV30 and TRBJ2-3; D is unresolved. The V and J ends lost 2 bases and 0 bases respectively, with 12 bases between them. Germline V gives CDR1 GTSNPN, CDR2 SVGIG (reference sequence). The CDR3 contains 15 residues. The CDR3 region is CAWSTVTSSTDTQYF. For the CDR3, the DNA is TGTGCCTGGAGTACAGTCACATCTAGCACAGATACGCAGTATTTT.

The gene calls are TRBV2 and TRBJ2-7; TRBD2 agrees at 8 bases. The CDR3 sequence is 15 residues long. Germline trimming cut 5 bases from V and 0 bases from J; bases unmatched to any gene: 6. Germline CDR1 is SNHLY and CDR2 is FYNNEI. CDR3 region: CASSPTSESSYEQYF. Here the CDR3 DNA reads TGTGCCAGCAGTCCGACTAGCGAAAGCTCCTACGAGCAGTACTTC. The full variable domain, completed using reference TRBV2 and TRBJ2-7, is EPEVTQTPSHQVTQMGQEVILRCVPISNHLYFYWYRQILGQKVEFLVSFYNNEISEKSEIFDDQFSVERPDGSNFTLKIRSTKLEDSAMYFCASSPTSESSYEQYFGPGTRLTVT.

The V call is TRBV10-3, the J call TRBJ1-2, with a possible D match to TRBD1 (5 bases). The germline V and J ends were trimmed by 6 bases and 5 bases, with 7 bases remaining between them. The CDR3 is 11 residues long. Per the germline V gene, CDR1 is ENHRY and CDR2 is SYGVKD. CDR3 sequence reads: CAISGGYGYTF. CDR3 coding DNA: TGTGCCATCAGCGGGGGTTATGGCTACACCTTC.

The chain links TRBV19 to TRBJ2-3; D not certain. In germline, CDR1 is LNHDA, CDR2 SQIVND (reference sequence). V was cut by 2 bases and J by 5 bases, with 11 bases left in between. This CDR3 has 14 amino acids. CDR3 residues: CASSILTSGDTQYF. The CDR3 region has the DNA TGTGCCAGTAGTATACTTACATCGGGAGATACGCAGTATTTT.

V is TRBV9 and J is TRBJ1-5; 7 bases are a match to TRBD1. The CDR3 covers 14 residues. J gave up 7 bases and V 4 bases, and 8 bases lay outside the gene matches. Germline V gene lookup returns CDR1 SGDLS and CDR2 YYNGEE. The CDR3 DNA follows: TGTGCCAGCAGCCCCGCCTACAGGGGCCAGCCCCAGCATTTT. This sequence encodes CASSPAYRGQPQHF.